This T cell receptor (beta chain) was obtained from a study of shared clonotypes between healthy human individuals. Data came from immunoSEQ multiplex PCR; TCRdb stores just in-frame clones and leaves some out. The sample records some 490,000 clones, 70% to 85% being singletons. This clone was detected only once. Trimming left V 2 bases short and J 0 bases short, with 5 bases between. The length of the CDR3 is 15 residues. In germline, CDR1 is LNHDA, CDR2 SQIVND (reference sequence). The sequencing input was PBMCs. This receptor was obtained from a middle-aged woman in good health. Some clones in this sample may be carry-over from other donors' samples. J is TRBJ2-6 and V is TRBV19, with D hard to call. In DNA form, the CDR3 reads TGTGCCAGTAGTATATCCCCCTCTGGGGCCAACGTCCTGACTTTC. It is translated as CASSISPSGANVLTF.